The 15 T cell receptor beta chains below come from one sample, sequenced in a study of shared clonotypes between healthy human individuals (dated by TCRdb to about 2020). Libraries were made using the immunoSEQ multiplex PCR assay. The immuneACCESS repertoire file appears here via TCRdb, limited to in-frame rearrangements. These files lack a portion of the clones; in checked studies, under half of the deficit traces to unresolved V genes, and the cause of the others is not known. The sample table records around 2,000,000 clones; approximately 94% of these occur just once. The ten largest clones take up 0.95% to 1.5% of the sample. CD8 naive samples consisted of CD45RO-negative cells that were positively selected for CCR7, yielding a CD45RA+CCR7+ population without TemRA cells. The source material was naive CD8+ T cells sorted from blood. In light of the paper, this sample's cell subset or site label describes: CD45RA+CCR7+. The receptors shown here come from a man in his late teens or twenties in good health.

Worth noting for this clone: The same CDR3 also results from other DNA sequences found in this sample. The rearrangement uses TRBV30 and TRBJ2-7; 8 bases agree with TRBD1. Germline CDR1 reads GTSNPN; CDR2 reads SVGIG (reference sequence). Trimming cost V 0 bases and J 5 bases; bases outside gene matches: 6. The CDR3 consists of 14 residues. The CDR3 nucleotides are TGTGCCTGGAGTGTAGGGGCAGGGGGCAACGAGCAGTACTTC. It translates to CAWSVGAGGNEQYF. Drawing the rest from reference TRBV30 and TRBJ2-7, the complete variable domain is SQTIHQWPATLVQPVGSPLSLECTVEGTSNPNLYWYRQAAGRGLQLLFYSVGIGQISSEVPQNLSASRPQDRQFILSSKKLLLSDSGFYLCAWSVGAGGNEQYFGPGTRLTVT.

CDR3 loop: CASSQDEGGLNTEAFF. The CDR3 DNA is TGCGCCAGCAGCCAAGATGAGGGGGGTTTGAACACTGAAGCTTTCTTT. V is TRBV4-3 and J is TRBJ1-1, with D possibly TRBD1 on 6 matching bases. This CDR3 comprises 16 residues. Germline CDR1 LGHNA, CDR2 YSLEER. Trimming left V 0 bases short and J 0 bases short, with 11 bases between.

The V and J genes are TRBV5-1 and TRBJ1-2, with D unresolved. This CDR3 spans 15 amino acids. Trimming removed 0 bases at V and 4 bases at J, with 13 bases between. From germline, CDR1 is SGHRS and CDR2 YFSETQ. The CDR3 loop is CASSLGLGQIYGYTF. CDR3 nucleotide sequence: TGCGCCAGCAGCTTGGGATTAGGTCAAATCTATGGCTACACCTTC.

About this clone itself: Other DNA sequences in this sample translate to the same CDR3. The chain recombines TRBV27 with TRBJ2-7; tentative D call: TRBD2 (5 bases). Germline lookup yields CDR1 MNHEY and CDR2 SMNVEV (reference sequence). This CDR3 has 14 amino acids. The V gene lost 5 bases and the J gene lost 0 bases, with 11 bases spanning the gap. The CDR3 DNA reads as TGTGCCAGCAGTACTAGGGATTCCTCCTACGAGCAGTACTTC. It encodes CASSTRDSSYEQYF.

The chain joins TRBV9 to TRBJ2-5; D is tentatively TRBD1 or TRBD2 (7 bases each). The CDR3 covers 17 residues. V was cut by 4 bases and J by 5 bases, with 24 bases left in between. Germline lookup yields CDR1 SGDLS and CDR2 YYNGEE. CDR3 sequence: CASSRFQGEGLWETQYF. The CDR3 DNA follows: TGTGCCAGCAGCAGATTTCAGGGGGAGGGCTTATGGGAGACCCAGTACTTC.

The chain employs TRBV29-1 and TRBJ2-1; TRBD2 is a possible D gene (5 bases). This CDR3 comprises 15 residues. The germline CDR1 and CDR2 sequences are SQVTM and ANQGSEA. The V end was cut by 0 bases, the J end by 2 bases, with 11 bases between. CDR3 amino acids: CSVEDAAETYNEQFF. The CDR3 DNA is TGCAGCGTTGAAGATGCAGCGGAGACCTACAATGAGCAGTTCTTC.

The rearrangement uses TRBV29-1 and TRBJ2-7; possible D gene TRBD1, 5 bases. Germline V lookup: CDR1 SQVTM, CDR2 ANQGSEA. This CDR3 comprises 13 residues. Deletions cut 0 bases from V and 0 bases from J, with 6 bases between. DNA of the CDR3: TGCAGCGTTGAAGAGACAGACTCCTACGAGCAGTACTTC. Translated: CSVEETDSYEQYF.

The DNA for the CDR3 is TGTGCCAGCAGTGAATTGGGCGACAGGGCGACCAACGTCCTGACTTTC. Encoded protein: CASSELGDRATNVLTF. This rearrangement joins TRBV6-1 to TRBJ2-6; 7 bases are a match to TRBD1. Germline assignment: CDR1 MNHNS and CDR2 SASEGT. The CDR3 covers 16 residues. The V gene end was trimmed by 2 bases and the J gene end by 8 bases; junction bases not matched to a gene: 9.

To note about this clone: Additional DNA sequences in this sample encode the identical CDR3. The gene calls are TRBV9 and TRBJ2-7, with 14 bases lining up with TRBD2. The CDR3 totals 15 residues. Germline V CDR1 and CDR2: SGDLS, YYNGEE. The J segment lost 3 bases and the V segment lost 3 bases, leaving 2 bases of the junction unmatched. CDR3 in DNA: TGTGCCAGCAGCGCAGGGACTAGCGGGGGCTACGAGCAGTACTTC. Protein product: CASSAGTSGGYEQYF.

Written as DNA, the CDR3 is TGTGCCAGCAGTTTCCCGATACCCTGGGCCCTGGAGAATCAGCCCCAGCATTTT. It encodes CASSFPIPWALENQPQHF. V and J are TRBV28 and TRBJ1-5, with unresolved D. CDR3 length: 18 amino acids. V shed 3 bases and J shed 4 bases, with 22 bases lying between them. Germline V lookup: CDR1 MDHEN, CDR2 SYDVKM.

This sequence joins TRBV7-9 and TRBJ2-2, with D perhaps given as TRBD1 or TRBD2 (5 bases each). Trimming cost V 6 bases and J 11 bases, with 13 bases left between them. CDR1 is SEHNR and CDR2 is FQNEAQ in the germline V gene (reference sequence). CDR3 length equals 12 residues. CDR3 residues: CASRPGTEELFF. CDR3 in DNA: TGTGCCAGCAGGCCAGGGACCGAAGAGCTGTTTTTT.

The chain links TRBV7-8 to TRBJ2-1; 9 nucleotides match TRBD2. CDR3 size: 19 residues. Germline V gene data show CDR1 as SGHVS and CDR2 as FQNEAQ. V lost 5 bases to trimming and J lost 1 base; unmatched junction nucleotides: 15. The CDR3 region is CASSPHPASGGNSYNEQFF. For the CDR3, the DNA is TGTGCCAGCAGCCCACACCCCGCCAGCGGGGGGAATTCCTACAATGAGCAGTTCTTC. Filled out from reference TRBV7-8 and TRBJ2-1, the complete variable domain reads GAGVSQSPRYKVAKRGQDVALRCDPISGHVSLFWYQQALGQGPEFLTYFQNEAQLDKSGLPSDRFFAERPEGSVSTLKIQRTQQEDSAVYLCASSPHPASGGNSYNEQFFGPGTRLTVL.

The CDR3 protein is CASGLAGIQETQYF. The CDR3, as DNA: TGTGCCAGCGGGCTAGCGGGGATCCAAGAGACCCAGTACTTC. This rearrangement joins TRBV27 to TRBJ2-5; 9 bases line up with TRBD2. CDR1 and CDR2 (germline): MNHEY, SMNVEV (reference sequence). The ends lost 8 bases at V and 1 base at J; junction bases unmatched: 5. The CDR3 is 14 residues long.

In the case of this clone: The junction does not match germline at one end; this may be a read error. V usage is TRBV7-2 and J usage is TRBJ2-7; possibly TRBD2 for D (6 bases). The CDR3 sequence is 16 residues long. From germline, CDR1 is SGHTA and CDR2 FQGNSA. DNA for the CDR3: TGTGCCAGCAGCTTAGTATTCCTAGCGCCTCGCGAGGGCTTGCACTTC. It specifies CASSLVFLAPREGLHF.

This clone was recorded once. This CDR3 is also generated by other DNA sequences in the sample. The chain combines TRBV5-6 with TRBJ2-7; no reliable D call. This CDR3 has 14 residues. V lost 4 bases, J lost 2 bases, and 13 bases lay in between. The germline V gene encodes CDR1 SGHDT and CDR2 YYEEEE. CDR3 in amino acids: CASSPPGSPYEQYF. Written as DNA, the CDR3 is TGTGCCAGCAGCCCCCCGGGCAGCCCCTACGAGCAGTACTTC.